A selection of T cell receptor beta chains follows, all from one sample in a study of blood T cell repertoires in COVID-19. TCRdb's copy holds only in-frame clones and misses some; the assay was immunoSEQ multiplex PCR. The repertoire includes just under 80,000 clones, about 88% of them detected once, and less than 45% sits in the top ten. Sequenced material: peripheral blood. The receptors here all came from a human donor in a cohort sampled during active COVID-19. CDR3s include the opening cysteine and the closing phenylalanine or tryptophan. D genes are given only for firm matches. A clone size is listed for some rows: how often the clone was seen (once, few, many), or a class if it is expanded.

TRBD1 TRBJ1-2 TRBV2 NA CASSPQGQGARNYGYTF TGTGCCAGCAGCCCCCAGGGGCAGGGGGCCCGAAACTATGGCTACACCTTC
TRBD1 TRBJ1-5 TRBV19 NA CASGGQGIAHQPQHF TGTGCCAGTGGGGGACAGGGGATCGCACATCAGCCCCAGCATTTT
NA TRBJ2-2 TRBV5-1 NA CASSLYRSLANTGELFF TGCGCCAGCAGCTTGTACAGGAGCCTAGCGAACACCGGGGAGCTGTTTTTT
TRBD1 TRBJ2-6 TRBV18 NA CASSPDRGWSGANVLTF TGTGCCAGCTCACCGGACAGGGGCTGGTCTGGGGCCAACGTCCTGACTTTC
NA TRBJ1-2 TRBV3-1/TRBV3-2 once CASSHRTAAKSNYGYTF TGTGCCAGCAGCCACCGGACAGCCGCTAAATCTAACTATGGCTACACCTTC
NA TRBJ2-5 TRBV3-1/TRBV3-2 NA CASSQVKTVQETQYF TGTGCCAGCAGCCAAGTTAAAACAGTTCAAGAGACCCAGTACTTC
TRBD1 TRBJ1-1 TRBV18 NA CASSPDRGATEAFF TGTGCCAGCTCACCAGACAGGGGTGCCACTGAAGCTTTCTTT
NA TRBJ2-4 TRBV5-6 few CASSLGHIGLPPGLQYF TGTGCCAGCAGCTTGGGGCACATTGGGCTTCCCCCTGGGCTTCAGTACTTC
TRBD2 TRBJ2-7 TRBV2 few CASSAGLAGVPLPYF TGTGCCAGCAGCGCCGGACTAGCGGGGGTTCCCTTGCCGTACTTC
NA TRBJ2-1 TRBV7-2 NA CASSLARTDSYNEQFF TGTGCCAGCAGCTTAGCGAGGACAGACTCCTACAATGAGCAGTTCTTC
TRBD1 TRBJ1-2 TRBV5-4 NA CASDRGLGYGYTF TGTGCCAGCGACAGGGGGCTGGGCTATGGCTACACCTTC
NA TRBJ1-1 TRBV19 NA CASSIEGRGNTEAFF TGTGCCAGTAGTATAGAGGGCAGGGGAAACACTGAAGCTTTCTTT
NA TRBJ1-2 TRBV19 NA CASSTDSLGYYGYTF TGTGCCAGTAGTACGGACAGTTTAGGTTACTATGGCTACACCTTC
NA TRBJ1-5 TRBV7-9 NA CASSLAGENRPQHF TGTGCCAGCAGCTTAGCTGGGGAGAACCGGCCCCAGCATTTT
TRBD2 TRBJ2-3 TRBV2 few CASSMTSSTDTQYF TGTGCCAGCAGTATGACTAGCTCCACAGATACGCAGTATTTT
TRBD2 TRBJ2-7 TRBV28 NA CASCSSGTNVYEQYF TGTGCCAGCTGCTCCTCCGGGACTAATGTCTACGAGCAGTACTTC
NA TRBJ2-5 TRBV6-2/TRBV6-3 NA CASSYSASDQETQYF TGTGCCAGCAGTTACTCGGCTAGCGACCAAGAGACCCAGTACTTC
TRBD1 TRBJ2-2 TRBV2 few CASSRDSAGELFF TGTGCCAGCAGTCGGGACAGCGCCGGGGAGCTGTTTTTT
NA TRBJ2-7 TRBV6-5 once CASTLEGAYEQYF TGTGCCAGCACTTTGGAGGGCGCCTACGAGCAGTACTTC
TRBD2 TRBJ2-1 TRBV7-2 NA CASRRGGSYNEQFF TGTGCCAGCAGACGGGGGGGCTCCTACAATGAGCAGTTCTTC
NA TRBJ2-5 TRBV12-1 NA CASIPGQDGQETQYF TGTGCCAGCATCCCAGGACAGGATGGCCAAGAGACCCAGTACTTC
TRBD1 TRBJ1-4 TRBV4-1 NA CASSRSGTGDEKLFF TGCGCCAGCAGCCGATCCGGGACAGGGGACGAAAAACTGTTTTTT
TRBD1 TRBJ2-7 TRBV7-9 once CASSGLTGLYEQYF TGTGCCAGCAGCGGACTGACAGGGCTCTACGAGCAGTACTTC
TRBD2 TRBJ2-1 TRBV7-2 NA CASSLPPGTGGEQFF TGTGCCAGCAGCTTACCTCCGGGTACGGGAGGTGAGCAGTTCTTC
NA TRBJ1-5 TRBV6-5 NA CASSQGFYQPQHF TGTGCCAGCAGCCAGGGGTTCTATCAGCCCCAGCATTTT
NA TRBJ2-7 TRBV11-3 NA CASSLYGSYEQYF TGTGCCAGCAGCTTATACGGGAGTTACGAGCAGTACTTC
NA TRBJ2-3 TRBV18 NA CASSLDSPGTDTQYF TGTGCCAGCTCACTGGACAGCCCTGGCACAGATACGCAGTATTTT
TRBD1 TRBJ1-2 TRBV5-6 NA CASRTTGGVTGYTF TGTGCCAGCAGGACGACAGGGGGAGTGACTGGCTACACCTTC
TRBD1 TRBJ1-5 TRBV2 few CASSDGQAAFQPQHF TGTGCCAGCAGTGACGGACAGGCTGCGTTTCAGCCCCAGCATTTT
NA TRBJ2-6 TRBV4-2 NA CASSQVSLFLDSSGANVLTF TGTGCCAGCAGCCAAGTAAGTTTATTCTTGGACAGCTCTGGGGCCAACGTCCTGACTTTC
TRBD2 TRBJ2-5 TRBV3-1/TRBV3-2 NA CASSQGSLGGETQYF TGTGCCAGCAGCCAAGGATCTCTGGGGGGGGAGACCCAGTACTTC
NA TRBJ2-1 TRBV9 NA CASSVGHSSYNEQFF TGTGCCAGCAGCGTAGGACATAGCTCCTACAATGAGCAGTTCTTC
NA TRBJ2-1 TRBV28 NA CVTAAWALGDEQFF TGTGTTACAGCGGCCTGGGCGCTAGGCGATGAGCAGTTCTTC
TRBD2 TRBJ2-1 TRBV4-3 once CASSTGTSGKNEQFF TGCGCCAGCAGCACCGGTACTAGCGGGAAAAATGAGCAGTTCTTC
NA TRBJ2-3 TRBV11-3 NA CASSAQLASTDTQYF TGTGCCAGCAGCGCACAGCTCGCTAGCACAGATACGCAGTATTTT
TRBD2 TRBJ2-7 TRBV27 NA CASSFASSGRATRHEQYF TGTGCCAGCAGTTTCGCCTCTAGCGGGAGGGCCACGCGTCACGAGCAGTACTTC
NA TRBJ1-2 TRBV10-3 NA CAIRDPGNYGYTF TGTGCCATCAGGGATCCAGGGAACTATGGCTACACCTTC
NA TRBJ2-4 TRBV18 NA CASSQTGFDIQYF TGTGCCAGCTCACAAACAGGGTTTGACATTCAGTACTTC
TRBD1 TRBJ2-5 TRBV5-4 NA CASSSKGDRVNQETQYF TGTGCCAGCAGCTCCAAGGGGGACAGAGTTAACCAAGAGACCCAGTACTTC
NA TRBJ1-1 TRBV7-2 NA CASSLQNTEAFF TGTGCCAGCAGCTTACAGAACACTGAAGCTTTCTTT
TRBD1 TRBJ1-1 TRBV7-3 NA CASSLRQGAEAFF TGTGCCAGCAGCTTAAGACAGGGGGCAGAAGCTTTCTTT
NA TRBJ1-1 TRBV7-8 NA CASSLAGTSGEAFF TGTGCCAGCAGCTTAGCAGGAACTTCGGGTGAAGCTTTCTTT
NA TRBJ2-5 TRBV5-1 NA CASSEGQGGGETQYF TGCGCCAGCAGCGAAGGACAGGGAGGGGGAGAGACCCAGTACTTC
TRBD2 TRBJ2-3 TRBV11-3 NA CASSLGLAGAPDTQYF TGTGCCAGCAGCTTGGGCCTAGCGGGGGCTCCAGATACGCAGTATTTT